The entry below gives a single TCR beta chain sequence along with its context. Authors' analysis steps: The assay estimated nucleated cells by amplifying reference gene primers. Data came from immunoSEQ multiplex PCR; TCRdb stores just in-frame clones and leaves some out. V, J and clone size are those of that table, while D and trimming were read from the DNA. This sample has about 210,000 clones, with 70% to 90% found just once. This sample is part of a study of blood T cell repertoires in COVID-19. Overall study: Samples of COVID-19 (acute and convalescent) were obtained from the United States, Italy and Spain.

There are 15 residues in the CDR3. The germline CDR1 and CDR2 sequences are SGHTA and FQGNSA. Trimming cost V 5 bases and J 4 bases; bases outside gene matches: 5. The receptor was isolated from a human donor in a cohort sampled during active COVID-19. Sequenced: peripheral blood. The chain links TRBV7-2 to TRBJ1-6; 7 bases fit TRBD1. The CDR3 bases are TGTGCCAGCAGCCCCGGGACAGCTTATAATTCACCCCTCCACTTT. Translated: CASSPGTAYNSPLHF.